Each of the 13 T cell receptor beta chains below was sequenced from the same sample in a study of T cell repertoires in cytomegalovirus infection. TCRdb reanalysed the reads using MiXCR and keeps one entry per CDR3 protein. The sample has around 530,000 distinct CDR3 sequences, about 15% seen once. Material for sequencing was CD8+ T cells from PBMCs. Receptor source: a human donor in good health (CMV status not recorded). Some clones in this sample may be carry-over from other donors' samples.

This clonotype was seen at least ten times. The chain combines TRBV6-6 with TRBJ2-7; 8 bases fit TRBD2. CDR3 size: 15 residues. Trimming at V came to 0 bases and at J to 4 bases, leaving 5 bases not matched to a gene. Per germline, CDR1 MNHNY and CDR2 SVGAGI (reference sequence). The CDR3 here is CASSYSPSGLYEQYF. The CDR3, as DNA: TGTGCCAGCAGTTACTCGCCTAGCGGGTTATACGAGCAGTACTTC.

This clonotype was observed many times. The rearrangement joins TRBV7-9 to TRBJ2-3, with D maybe TRBD2 (6 bases). Germline lookup yields CDR1 SEHNR and CDR2 FQNEAQ (reference sequence). The CDR3 extends over 14 amino acids. V shed 7 bases and J shed 2 bases, with 13 bases lying between them. CDR3 nucleotides: TGTGCCAGCAAGGGGAGCGGGCTCACAGATACGCAGTATTTT. Amino acid sequence: CASKGSGLTDTQYF.

This clonotype was seen ten or more times. The J gene is TRBJ2-7, the V gene TRBV27; a possible D gene is TRBD1 (6 bases). The CDR3 has 15 residues. CDR1 is MNHEY and CDR2 is SMNVEV in the germline V gene (reference sequence). The germline V and J ends were trimmed by 4 bases and 3 bases, with 16 bases remaining between them. The chain's CDR3 is CASSSRQVGSYEQYF. The CDR3 DNA reads TGTGCCAGCAGTTCGCGACAGGTCGGTAGCTACGAGCAGTACTTC.

V gene TRBV5-6 combines with J gene TRBJ1-6, with D possibly being TRBD1 (5 bases). Germline CDR1 reads SGHDT; CDR2 reads YYEEEE. V gave up 5 bases and J gave up 8 bases, with 23 bases separating them. CDR3 length equals 17 residues. In DNA, the CDR3 is TGTGCCAGCAGTGGCGCGTCCTGGGCAAAAGGGGATTCACCCCTCCACTTT. Protein: CASSGASWAKGDSPLHF.

This clonotype was found many times. V usage is TRBV11-2 and J usage is TRBJ2-7; 7 nucleotides agree with TRBD2. The CDR3 is made up of 13 amino acids. Germline trimming cut 8 bases from V and 6 bases from J; bases unmatched to any gene: 10. Germline loops: CDR1 SGHAT, CDR2 FQNNGV. Written as DNA, the CDR3 is TGTGCCAGCTCCTGGGGAGGGGAGAGCGAGCAGTACTTC. Amino acid sequence: CASSWGGESEQYF.

The V call is TRBV6-5, the J call TRBJ1-5; D may be TRBD1 (6 bases). The ends were cut back, 6 bases at V and 4 bases at J, with 13 bases in the middle. The CDR3 totals 14 residues. The V gene's germline CDR1 is MNHEY and CDR2 SVGAGI. The CDR3 region is CASRPKGGNQPQHF. CDR3 sequence (DNA): TGTGCCAGCAGACCGAAGGGGGGAAATCAGCCCCAGCATTTT.

The gene calls are TRBV18 and TRBJ1-1, with D uncertain. This CDR3 is 15 amino acids long. Germline CDR1 reads KGHSH; CDR2 reads LQKENI. The V and J ends lost 7 bases and 5 bases respectively, with 20 bases between them. The CDR3 DNA is TGTGCCAGCTGTTACCGGGTCCTCGACGGGACTGAAGCTTTCTTT. Translating gives CASCYRVLDGTEAFF.

Concerning this clonotype: This may come from a read error, since a much larger clone is one base off. The V and J genes are TRBV6-6 and TRBJ2-7, with 7 bases lining up with TRBD1. V lost 0 bases and J lost 6; bases outside the gene matches: 5. Germline V gives CDR1 MNHNY, CDR2 SVGAGI (reference sequence). The CDR3 has 14 residues. This chain's CDR3 is CASSYSGQCAEQYF. The CDR3 bases are TGTGCCAGCAGTTACTCGGGACAGTGTGCCGAGCAGTACTTC.

This chain connects TRBV4-2 to TRBJ2-1; D is possibly TRBD1 (7 bases). With 0 bases removed from V and 4 bases from J, the gap between germline ends came to 19 bases. This CDR3 has 18 amino acids. Germline assignment: CDR1 LGHNA and CDR2 YNFKEQ. The CDR3 sequence: CASSQDRTGEADYNEQFF. DNA for the CDR3: TGTGCCAGCAGCCAAGATCGAACAGGGGAGGCGGATTACAATGAGCAGTTCTTC.

Worth noting for this clonotype: This clone may be a read error of a much larger clone one base away. Without the conserved terminal phenylalanine or tryptophan, this CDR3 likely stems from a read error. This CDR3 reads CASSQDLIVGQSGYYEQYL. For the CDR3, the DNA is TGTGCCAGCAGCCAAGATCTCATAGTCGGCCAAAGCGGCTATTACGAGCAGTACTTA. The chain recombines TRBV4-2 with TRBJ2-7; perhaps TRBD2 as D (5 bases). V was trimmed by 0 bases and J by 4 bases, leaving 25 bases between them. CDR1 and CDR2 from the germline V gene are LGHNA and YNFKEQ. CDR3 length: 19 amino acids.

With respect to this clonotype: The final CDR3 position lacks the conserved phenylalanine or tryptophan, pointing to a likely read error. The CDR3 sequence: CSARELLAGANRETQYL. CDR3 sequence (DNA): TGCAGTGCTAGAGAGCTTCTTGCGGGAGCCAACCGTGAGACCCAGTACTTA. The gene calls are TRBV20-1 and TRBJ2-5; 7 bases line up with TRBD2. Per the germline V gene, CDR1 is DFQATT and CDR2 is SNEGSKA (reference sequence). The length of the CDR3 is 17 residues. Unmatched junction bases numbered 15, after V lost 0 bases and J lost 5 bases.

This chain links TRBV6-5 with TRBJ2-1, with a tentative D call TRBD1 (6 bases). CDR1 MNHEY and CDR2 SVGAGI come from the germline V gene. CDR3 size: 14 residues. V lost 6 bases, J lost 6 bases, and 15 bases lay in between. The CDR3 is CASRWQGRGNEQFF. DNA of the CDR3: TGTGCCAGCAGGTGGCAGGGGAGAGGCAATGAGCAGTTCTTC.

This clonotype was counted at least ten times. The chain uses TRBV12-3 or TRBV12-4 and TRBJ2-1; 11 positions match TRBD1. The J segment lost 7 bases and the V segment lost 6 bases, leaving 11 bases of the junction unmatched. The CDR3 runs 16 residues. The CDR3, as DNA: TGTGCCAGCAGCTCCTCCCGGGACAGGGGGTGGAATGAGCAGTTCTTC. Amino acids: CASSSSRDRGWNEQFF.